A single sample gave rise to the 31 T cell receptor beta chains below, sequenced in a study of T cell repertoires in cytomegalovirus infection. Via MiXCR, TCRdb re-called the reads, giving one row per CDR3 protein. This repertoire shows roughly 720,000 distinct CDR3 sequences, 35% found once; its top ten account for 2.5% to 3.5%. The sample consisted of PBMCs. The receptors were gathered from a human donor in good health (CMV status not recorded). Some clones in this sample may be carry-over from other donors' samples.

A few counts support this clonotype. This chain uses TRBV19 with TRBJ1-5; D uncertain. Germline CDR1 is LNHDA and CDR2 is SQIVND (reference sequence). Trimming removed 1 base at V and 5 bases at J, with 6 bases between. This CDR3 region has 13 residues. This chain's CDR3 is CASSIAGHQPQHF. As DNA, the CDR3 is TGTGCCAGTAGTATAGCAGGACATCAGCCCCAGCATTTT.

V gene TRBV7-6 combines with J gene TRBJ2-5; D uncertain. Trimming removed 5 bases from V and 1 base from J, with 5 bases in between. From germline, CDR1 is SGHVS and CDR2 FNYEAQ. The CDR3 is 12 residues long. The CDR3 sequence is CASSRAQETQYF. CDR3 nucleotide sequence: TGTGCCAGCAGCCGGGCCCAAGAGACCCAGTACTTC.

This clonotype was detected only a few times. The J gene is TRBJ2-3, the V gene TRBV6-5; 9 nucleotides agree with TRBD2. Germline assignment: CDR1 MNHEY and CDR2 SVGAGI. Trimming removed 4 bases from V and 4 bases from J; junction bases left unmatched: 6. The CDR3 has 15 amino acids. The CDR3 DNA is TGTGCCAGCAGTTTGGGCGGGGGGGTTTCAGATACGCAGTATTTT. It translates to CASSLGGGVSDTQYF.

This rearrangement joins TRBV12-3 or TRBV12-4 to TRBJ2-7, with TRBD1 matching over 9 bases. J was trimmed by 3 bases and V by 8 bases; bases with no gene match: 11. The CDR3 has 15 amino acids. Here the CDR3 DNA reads TGTGCCAGCGGTTCTCCGGGACAGGGTCGCTACGAGCAGTACTTC. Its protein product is CASGSPGQGRYEQYF.

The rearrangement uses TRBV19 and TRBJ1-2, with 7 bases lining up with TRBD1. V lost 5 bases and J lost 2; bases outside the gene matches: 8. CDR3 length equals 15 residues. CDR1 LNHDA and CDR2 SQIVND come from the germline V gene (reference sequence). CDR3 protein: CASSPETGLNYGYTF. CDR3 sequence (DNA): TGTGCCAGTAGTCCTGAGACAGGGTTGAACTATGGCTACACCTTC.

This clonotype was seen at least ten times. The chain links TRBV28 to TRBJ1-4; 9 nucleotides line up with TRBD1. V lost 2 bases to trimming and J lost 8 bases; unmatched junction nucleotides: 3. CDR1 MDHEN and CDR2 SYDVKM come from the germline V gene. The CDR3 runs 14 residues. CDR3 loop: CASSLGTGMEKLFF. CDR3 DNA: TGTGCCAGCAGTTTAGGGACAGGGATGGAAAAACTGTTTTTT.

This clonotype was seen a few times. CDR3 bases: TGTGCCAGTAGTACGGGTGGTGGCCAAGAGACCCAGTACTTC. As protein: CASSTGGGQETQYF. J is TRBJ2-5 and V is TRBV19; D gene uncertain. Trimming took 4 bases from V and 1 from J, leaving 10 bases between them. This CDR3 has 14 amino acids. Germline CDR1 reads LNHDA; CDR2 reads SQIVND (reference sequence). The full variable domain, completed using reference TRBV19 and TRBJ2-5, is DGGITQSPKYLFRKEGQNVTLSCEQNLNHDAMYWYRQDPGQGLRLIYYSQIVNDFQKGDIAEGYSVSREKKESFPLTVTSAQKNPTAFYLCASSTGGGQETQYFGPGTRLLVL.

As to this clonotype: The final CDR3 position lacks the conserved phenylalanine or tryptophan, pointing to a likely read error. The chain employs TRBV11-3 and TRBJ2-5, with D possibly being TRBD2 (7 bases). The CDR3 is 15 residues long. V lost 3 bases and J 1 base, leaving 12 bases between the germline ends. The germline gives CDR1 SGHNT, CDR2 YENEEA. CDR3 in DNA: TGTGCCAGCAGCTTCGGCGGGGGCCCCCAAGAGACCCAGTACTTA. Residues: CASSFGGGPQETQYL.

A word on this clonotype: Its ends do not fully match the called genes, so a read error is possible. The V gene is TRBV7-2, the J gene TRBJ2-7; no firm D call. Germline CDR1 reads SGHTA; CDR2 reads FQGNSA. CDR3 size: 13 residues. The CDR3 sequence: CASSLEGSYEQDF. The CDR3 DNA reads TGTGCCAGCAGCTTAGAAGGGTCCTACGAGCAGGACTTC. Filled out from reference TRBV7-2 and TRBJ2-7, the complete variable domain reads GAGVSQSPSNKVTEKGKDVELRCDPISGHTALYWYRQSLGQGLEFLIYFQGNSAPDKSGLPSDRFSAERTGGSVSTLTIQRTQQEDSAVYLCASSLEGSYEQDFGPGTRLTVT.

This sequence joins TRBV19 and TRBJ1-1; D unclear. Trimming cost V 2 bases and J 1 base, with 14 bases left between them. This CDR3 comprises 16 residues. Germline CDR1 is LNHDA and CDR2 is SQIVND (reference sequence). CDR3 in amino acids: CASSISSEGPNTEAFF. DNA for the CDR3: TGTGCCAGTAGTATAAGTAGTGAGGGTCCGAACACTGAAGCTTTCTTT.

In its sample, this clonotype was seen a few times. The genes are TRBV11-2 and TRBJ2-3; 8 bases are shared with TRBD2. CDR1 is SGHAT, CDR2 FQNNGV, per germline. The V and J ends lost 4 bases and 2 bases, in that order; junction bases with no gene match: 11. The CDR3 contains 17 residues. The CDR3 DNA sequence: TGTGCCAGCAGCTCCCCTTCGGGCGGGGGGTACACAGATACGCAGTATTTT. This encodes CASSSPSGGGYTDTQYF.

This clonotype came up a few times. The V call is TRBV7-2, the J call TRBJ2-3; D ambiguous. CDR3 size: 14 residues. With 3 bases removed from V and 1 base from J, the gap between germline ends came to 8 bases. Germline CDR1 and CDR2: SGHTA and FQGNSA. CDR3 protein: CASSFLLGTDTQYF. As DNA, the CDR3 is TGTGCCAGCAGCTTCCTTTTGGGCACAGATACGCAGTATTTT.

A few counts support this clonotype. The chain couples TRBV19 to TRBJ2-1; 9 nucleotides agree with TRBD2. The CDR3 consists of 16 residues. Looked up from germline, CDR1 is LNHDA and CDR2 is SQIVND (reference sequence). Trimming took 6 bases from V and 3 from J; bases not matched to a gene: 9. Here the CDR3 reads CASRHTGLADYNEQFF. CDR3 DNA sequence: TGTGCCAGTAGGCACACGGGACTAGCAGACTACAATGAGCAGTTCTTC.

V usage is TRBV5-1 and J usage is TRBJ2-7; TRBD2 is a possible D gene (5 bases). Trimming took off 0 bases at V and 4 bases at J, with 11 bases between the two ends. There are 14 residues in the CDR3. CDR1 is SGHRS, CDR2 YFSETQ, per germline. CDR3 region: CASSLGNGLYEQYF. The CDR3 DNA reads TGCGCCAGCAGCTTGGGGAACGGACTGTACGAGCAGTACTTC. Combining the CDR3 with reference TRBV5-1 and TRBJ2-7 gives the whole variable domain KAGVTQTPRYLIKTRGQQVTLSCSPISGHRSVSWYQQTPGQGLQFLFEYFSETQRNKGNFPGRFSGRQFSNSRSEMNVSTLELGDSALYLCASSLGNGLYEQYFGPGTRLTVT.

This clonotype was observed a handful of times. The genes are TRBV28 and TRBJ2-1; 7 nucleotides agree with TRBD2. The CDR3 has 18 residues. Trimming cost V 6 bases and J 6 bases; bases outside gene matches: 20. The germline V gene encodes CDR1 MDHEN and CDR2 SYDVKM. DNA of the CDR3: TGTGCCAGCAGCCGCCCTGTTCGGGGGGACCCCTGGGTCAATGAGCAGTTCTTC. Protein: CASSRPVRGDPWVNEQFF.

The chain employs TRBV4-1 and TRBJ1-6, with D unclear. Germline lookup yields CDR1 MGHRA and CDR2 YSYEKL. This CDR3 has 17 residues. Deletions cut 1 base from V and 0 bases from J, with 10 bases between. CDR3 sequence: CASSQASRSSYNSPLHF. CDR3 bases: TGCGCCAGCAGCCAAGCTTCCAGGAGCTCCTATAATTCACCCCTCCACTTT.

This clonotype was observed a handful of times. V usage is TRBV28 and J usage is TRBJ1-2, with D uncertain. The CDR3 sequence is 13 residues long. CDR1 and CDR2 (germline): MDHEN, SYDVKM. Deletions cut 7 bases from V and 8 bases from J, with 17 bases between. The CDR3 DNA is TGTGCCAGCACTCCCCCGGCTAAGAGGGGCTACACCTTC. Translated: CASTPPAKRGYTF.

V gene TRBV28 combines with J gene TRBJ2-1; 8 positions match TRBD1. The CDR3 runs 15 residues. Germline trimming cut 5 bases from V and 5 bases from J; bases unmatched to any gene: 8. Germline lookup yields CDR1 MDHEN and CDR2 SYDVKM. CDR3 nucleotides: TGTGCCAGCAGTCCCACAGGGGGTGGAAACAATGAGCAGTTCTTC. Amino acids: CASSPTGGGNNEQFF.

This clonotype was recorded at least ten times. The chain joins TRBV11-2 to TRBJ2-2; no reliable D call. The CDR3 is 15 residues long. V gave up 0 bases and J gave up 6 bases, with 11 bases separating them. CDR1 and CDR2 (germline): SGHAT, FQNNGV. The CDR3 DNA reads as TGTGCCAGCAGCTTAGAACTGGGATTGGCCGGGGAGCTGTTTTTT. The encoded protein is CASSLELGLAGELFF.

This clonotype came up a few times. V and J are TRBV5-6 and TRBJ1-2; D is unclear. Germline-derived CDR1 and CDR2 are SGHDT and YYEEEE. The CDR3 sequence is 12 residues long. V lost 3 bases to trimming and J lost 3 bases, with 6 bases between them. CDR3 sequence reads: CASSSPHYGYTF. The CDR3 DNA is TGTGCCAGCAGCTCCCCCCACTATGGCTACACCTTC. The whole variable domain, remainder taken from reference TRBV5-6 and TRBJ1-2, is DAGVTQSPTHLIKTRGQQVTLRCSPKSGHDTVSWYQQALGQGPQFIFQYYEEEERQRGNFPDRFSGHQFPNYSSELNVNALLLGDSALYLCASSSPHYGYTFGSGTRLTVV.

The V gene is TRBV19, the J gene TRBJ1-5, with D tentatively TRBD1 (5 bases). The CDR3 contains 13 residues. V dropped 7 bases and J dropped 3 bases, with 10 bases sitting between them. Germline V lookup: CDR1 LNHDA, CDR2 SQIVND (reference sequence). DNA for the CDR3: TGTGCCAGTAATGGGGGACTCAATCAGCCCCAGCATTTT. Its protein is CASNGGLNQPQHF.

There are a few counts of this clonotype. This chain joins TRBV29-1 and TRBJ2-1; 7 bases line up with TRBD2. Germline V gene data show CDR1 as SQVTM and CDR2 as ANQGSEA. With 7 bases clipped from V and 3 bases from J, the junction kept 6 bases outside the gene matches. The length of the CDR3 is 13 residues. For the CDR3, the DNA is TGCAGCGCAAAGACTAGCTACTACAATGAGCAGTTCTTC. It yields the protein CSAKTSYYNEQFF.

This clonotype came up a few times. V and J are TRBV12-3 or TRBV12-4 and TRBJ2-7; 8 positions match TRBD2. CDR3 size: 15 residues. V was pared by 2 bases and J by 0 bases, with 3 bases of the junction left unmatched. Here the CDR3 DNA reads TGTGCCAGCAGTTTAATACTAGCGGACTCCTACGAGCAGTACTTC. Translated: CASSLILADSYEQYF.

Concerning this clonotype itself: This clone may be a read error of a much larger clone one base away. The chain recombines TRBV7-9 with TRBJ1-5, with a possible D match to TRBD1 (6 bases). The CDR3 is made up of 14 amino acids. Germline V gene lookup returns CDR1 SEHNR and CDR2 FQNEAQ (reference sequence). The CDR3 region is CASSRDTSNQPKHF. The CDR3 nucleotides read TGTGCCAGCAGTAGGGACACCAGCAATCAGCCCAAGCATTTT.

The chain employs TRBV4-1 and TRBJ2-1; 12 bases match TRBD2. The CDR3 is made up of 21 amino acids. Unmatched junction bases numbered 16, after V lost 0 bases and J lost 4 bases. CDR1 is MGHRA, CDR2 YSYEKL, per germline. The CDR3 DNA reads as TGCGCCAGCAGCCAAGATGTCTTGCGGACTAGCGGGGAATACCCTTACAATGAGCAGTTCTTC. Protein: CASSQDVLRTSGEYPYNEQFF.

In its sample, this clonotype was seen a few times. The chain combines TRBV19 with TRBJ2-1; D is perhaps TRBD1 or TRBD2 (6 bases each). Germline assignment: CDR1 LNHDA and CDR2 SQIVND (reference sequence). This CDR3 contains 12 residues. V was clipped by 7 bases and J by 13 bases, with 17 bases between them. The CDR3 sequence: CASTGGGTPQFF. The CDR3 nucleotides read TGTGCCAGTACGGGCGGCGGGACACCTCAGTTCTTC.

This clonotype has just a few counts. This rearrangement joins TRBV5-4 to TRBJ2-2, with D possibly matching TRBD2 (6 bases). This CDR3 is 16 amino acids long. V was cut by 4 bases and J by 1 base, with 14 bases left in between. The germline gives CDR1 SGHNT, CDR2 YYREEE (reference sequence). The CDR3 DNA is TGTGCCAGCAGCCAAGGGCGTAGCGGGAACACCGGGGAGCTGTTTTTT. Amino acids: CASSQGRSGNTGELFF.

CDR3 region: CASSWTSEGTDTQYF. CDR3 DNA: TGTGCCAGCAGCTGGACTAGCGAAGGCACAGATACGCAGTATTTT. The genes are TRBV5-4 and TRBJ2-3, with 9 bases matching TRBD2. The CDR3 runs to 15 residues. Germline CDR1 SGHNT, CDR2 YYREEE (reference sequence). V gave up 3 bases and J gave up 1 base; unmatched junction bases: 3.

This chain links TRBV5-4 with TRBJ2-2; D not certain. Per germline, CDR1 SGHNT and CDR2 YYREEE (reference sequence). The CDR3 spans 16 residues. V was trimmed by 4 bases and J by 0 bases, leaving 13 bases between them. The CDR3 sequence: CASSPVGIANTGELFF. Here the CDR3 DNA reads TGTGCCAGCAGCCCTGTGGGGATCGCGAACACCGGGGAGCTGTTTTTT.

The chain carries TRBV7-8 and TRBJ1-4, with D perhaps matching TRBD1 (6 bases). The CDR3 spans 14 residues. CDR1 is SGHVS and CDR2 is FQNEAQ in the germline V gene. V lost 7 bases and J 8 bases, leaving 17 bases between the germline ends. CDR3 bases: TGTGCCAGCATCCCTGGGGGCTTTGTCGAAAAACTGTTTTTT. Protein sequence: CASIPGGFVEKLFF.

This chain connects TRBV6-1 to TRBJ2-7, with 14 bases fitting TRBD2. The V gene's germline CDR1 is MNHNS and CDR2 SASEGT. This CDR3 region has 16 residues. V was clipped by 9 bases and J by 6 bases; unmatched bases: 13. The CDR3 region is CASTATSGGAFSEQYF. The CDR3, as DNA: TGTGCCAGTACTGCGACTAGCGGGGGGGCTTTTTCCGAGCAGTACTTC.